These T cell receptor beta chains were read from a single sample in a study of blood T cell repertoires in COVID-19. Clones were read by immunoSEQ multiplex PCR, and TCRdb kept only the in-frame ones, dropping some. The table includes 300,000 to 400,000 clones, 80% to 90% detected once. The sample taken for sequencing was PBMCs or T cells enriched from blood (not recorded which). The receptors stem from a man between 18 and 29 years old who had recovered from COVID-19. CDR3s include the opening cysteine and the closing phenylalanine or tryptophan. D genes are given only for firm matches. Clone size appears in some rows only: once, few, many, or a class for an expanded clone.

J: TRBJ1-5
D: TRBD1
V: TRBV5-6
size: once
CDR3: CASSPDRGGQPQHF
DNA: TGTGCCAGCAGCCCGGACAGGGGAGGGCAGCCCCAGCATTTT

J: TRBJ2-1
D: -
V: TRBV27
size: -
CDR3: CASSFTGPYNEQFF
DNA: TGTGCCAGCAGTTTCACAGGGCCTTACAATGAGCAGTTCTTC

J: TRBJ2-7
D: TRBD1
V: TRBV4-3
size: -
CDR3: CASSRDREGEQYF
DNA: TGCGCCAGCAGCCGGGACAGGGAAGGCGAGCAGTACTTC

J: TRBJ2-1
D: TRBD2
V: TRBV10-3
size: once
CDR3: CASTSGSSYNEQFF
DNA: TGTGCCAGCACTAGCGGGAGCTCCTACAATGAGCAGTTCTTC

J: TRBJ2-7
D: -
V: TRBV6-5
size: -
CDR3: CASSSLKAEKPYEQYF
DNA: TGTGCCAGCAGTTCGCTGAAAGCGGAGAAACCCTACGAGCAGTACTTC

J: TRBJ2-4
D: TRBD2
V: TRBV5-4
size: -
CDR3: CASSLKGPAGGPTDIQYF
DNA: TGTGCCAGCAGCTTGAAGGGACCTGCGGGAGGGCCTACGGACATTCAGTACTTC

J: TRBJ1-1
D: TRBD1
V: TRBV2
size: -
CDR3: CASSDQTGGDTEAFF
DNA: TGTGCCAGCAGTGACCAGACAGGGGGGGACACTGAAGCTTTCTTT

J: TRBJ2-1
D: -
V: TRBV7-5
size: -
CDR3: CVRSLGLAGYASYNEQFF
DNA: TGTGTCAGAAGCTTAGGACTAGCGGGGTACGCCTCCTACAATGAGCAGTTCTTC

J: TRBJ1-1
D: TRBD1
V: TRBV29-1
size: few
CDR3: CSVDRGQGLSEAFF
DNA: TGCAGCGTTGATAGGGGACAGGGACTTTCTGAAGCTTTCTTT

J: TRBJ2-1
D: TRBD2
V: TRBV4-1
size: -
CDR3: CASSQGAGAYNEQFF
DNA: TGCGCCAGCAGCCAAGGAGCGGGAGCGTACAATGAGCAGTTCTTC